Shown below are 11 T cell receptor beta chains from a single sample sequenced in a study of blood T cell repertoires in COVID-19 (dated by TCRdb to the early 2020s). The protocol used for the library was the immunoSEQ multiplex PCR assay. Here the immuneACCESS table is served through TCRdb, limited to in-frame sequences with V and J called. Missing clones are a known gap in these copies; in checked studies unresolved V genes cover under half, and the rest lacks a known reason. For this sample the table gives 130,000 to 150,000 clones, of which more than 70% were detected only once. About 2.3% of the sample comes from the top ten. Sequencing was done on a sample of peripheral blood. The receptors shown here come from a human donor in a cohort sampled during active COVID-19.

In nucleotides, the CDR3 is TGTGCCAGCAGGGACAGGGGGGGGGACACCATATATTTT. Its protein is CASRDRGGDTIYF. This sequence joins TRBV6-5 and TRBJ1-3; 10 bases are shared with TRBD1. The CDR3 has 13 residues. Unmatched junction bases numbered 4, after V lost 6 bases and J lost 8 bases. Germline CDR1 is MNHEY and CDR2 is SVGAGI.

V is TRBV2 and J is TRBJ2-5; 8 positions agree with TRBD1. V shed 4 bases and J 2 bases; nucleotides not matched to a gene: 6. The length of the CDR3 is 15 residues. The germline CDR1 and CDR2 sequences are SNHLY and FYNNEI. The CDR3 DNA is TGTGCCAGCAGTGGTGCAGGGGGCCAACAAGAGACCCAGTACTTC. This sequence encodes CASSGAGGQQETQYF.

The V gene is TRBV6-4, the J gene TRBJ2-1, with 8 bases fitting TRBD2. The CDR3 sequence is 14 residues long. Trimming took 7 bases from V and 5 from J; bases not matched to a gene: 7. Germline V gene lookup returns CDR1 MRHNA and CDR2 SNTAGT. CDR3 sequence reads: CASNPGLGHNEQFF. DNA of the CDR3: TGTGCCAGCAATCCGGGACTAGGTCACAATGAGCAGTTCTTC.

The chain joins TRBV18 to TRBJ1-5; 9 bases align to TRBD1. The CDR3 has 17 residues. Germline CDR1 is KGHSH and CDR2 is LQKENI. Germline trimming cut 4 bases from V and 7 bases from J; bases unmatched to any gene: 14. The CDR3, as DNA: TGTGCCAGCTCACGAACGGGCGGTGGACAGGGGAACCAGCCCCAGCATTTT. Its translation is CASSRTGGGQGNQPQHF.

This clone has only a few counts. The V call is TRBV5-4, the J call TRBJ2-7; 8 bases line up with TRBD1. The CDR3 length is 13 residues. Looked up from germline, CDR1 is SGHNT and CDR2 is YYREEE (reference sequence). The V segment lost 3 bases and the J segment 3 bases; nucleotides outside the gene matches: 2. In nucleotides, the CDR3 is TGTGCCAGCAGCTGGGACAGGAACTACGAGCAGTACTTC. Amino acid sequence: CASSWDRNYEQYF.

CDR3 sequence: CASSYSVGGTGANVLTF. The CDR3 coding sequence is TGTGCCAGCAGTTACTCCGTGGGGGGGACTGGGGCCAACGTCCTGACTTTC. This rearrangement joins TRBV6-2 or TRBV6-3 to TRBJ2-6; 7 nucleotides line up with TRBD2. Germline V gives CDR1 MNHEY, CDR2 SVGEGT. The CDR3 is 17 amino acids. With 0 bases clipped from V and 2 bases from J, the junction kept 4 bases outside the gene matches.

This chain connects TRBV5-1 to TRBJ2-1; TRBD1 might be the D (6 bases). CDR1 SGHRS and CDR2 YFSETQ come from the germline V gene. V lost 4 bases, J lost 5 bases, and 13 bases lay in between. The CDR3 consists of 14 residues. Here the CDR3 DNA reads TGCGCCAGCAGCGTCAGGACAGCTAACAATGAGCAGTTCTTC. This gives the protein CASSVRTANNEQFF.

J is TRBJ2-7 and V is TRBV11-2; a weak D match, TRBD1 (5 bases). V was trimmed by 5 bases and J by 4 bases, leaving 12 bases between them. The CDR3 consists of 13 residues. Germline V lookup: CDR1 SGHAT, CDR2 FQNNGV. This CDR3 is CASSPPDRYEQYF. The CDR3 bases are TGTGCCAGCAGCCCCCCCGACAGATACGAGCAGTACTTC. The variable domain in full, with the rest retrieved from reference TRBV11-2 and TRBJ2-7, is EAGVAQSPRYKIIEKRQSVAFWCNPISGHATLYWYQQILGQGPKLLIQFQNNGVVDDSQLPKDRFSAERLKGVDSTLKIQPAKLEDSAVYLCASSPPDRYEQYFGPGTRLTVT.

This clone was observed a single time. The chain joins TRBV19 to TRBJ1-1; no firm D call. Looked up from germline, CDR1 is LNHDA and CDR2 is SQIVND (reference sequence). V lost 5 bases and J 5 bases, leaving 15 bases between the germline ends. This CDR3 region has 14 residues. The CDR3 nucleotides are TGTGCCAGTAGTCCTCTGCCAGACGGGACTGAAGCTTTCTTT. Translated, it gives CASSPLPDGTEAFF.

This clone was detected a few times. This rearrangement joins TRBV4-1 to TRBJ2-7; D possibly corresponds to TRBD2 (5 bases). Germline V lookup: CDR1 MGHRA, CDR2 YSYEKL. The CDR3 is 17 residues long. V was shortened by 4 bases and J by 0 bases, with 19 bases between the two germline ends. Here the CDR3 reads CASSREETVTISYEQYF. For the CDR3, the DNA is TGCGCCAGCAGCCGAGAGGAGACGGTGACTATCTCCTACGAGCAGTACTTC.

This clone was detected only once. CDR3 region: CASSESETMNTEAFF. Written as DNA, the CDR3 is TGTGCCAGCAGTGAGTCGGAGACCATGAACACTGAAGCTTTCTTT. The V gene is TRBV25-1, the J gene TRBJ1-1, with D uncertain. The CDR3 is made up of 15 amino acids. Germline V lookup: CDR1 MGHDK, CDR2 SYGVNS. With 3 bases removed from V and 0 bases from J, the gap between germline ends came to 11 bases.